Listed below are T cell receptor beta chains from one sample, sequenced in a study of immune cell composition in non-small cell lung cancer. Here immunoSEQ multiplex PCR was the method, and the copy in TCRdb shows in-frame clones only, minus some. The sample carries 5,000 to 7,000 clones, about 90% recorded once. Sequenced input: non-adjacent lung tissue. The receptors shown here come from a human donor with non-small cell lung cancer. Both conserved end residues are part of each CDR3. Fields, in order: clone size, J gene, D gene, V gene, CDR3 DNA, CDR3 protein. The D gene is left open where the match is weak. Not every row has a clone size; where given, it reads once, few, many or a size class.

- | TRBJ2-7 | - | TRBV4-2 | TGTGCCAGCAGCCAAGGCGCTAGCGCTTCCTACGAGCAGTACTTC | CASSQGASASYEQYF
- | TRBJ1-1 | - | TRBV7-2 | TGTGCCAGCAGCTCCTACAGGGTAGGCACTGAAGCTTTCTTT | CASSSYRVGTEAFF
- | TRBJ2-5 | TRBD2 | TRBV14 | TGTGCCAGCAGCCAAGATCAAGATATTAGCGGGAGGGTCCAAGAGACCCAGTACTTC | CASSQDQDISGRVQETQYF
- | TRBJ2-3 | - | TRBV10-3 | TGTGCCATCAGTGGAACTGATACGCAGTATTTT | CAISGTDTQYF
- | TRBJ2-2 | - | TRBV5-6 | TGTGCCAGCGCCTTCCGAGGGAGTGAGAATACCGGGGAGCTGTTTTTT | CASAFRGSENTGELFF
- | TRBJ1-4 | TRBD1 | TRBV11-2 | TGTGCCAGCAGCGGGGGGACAGGGTGGTATGAAAAACTGTTTTTT | CASSGGTGWYEKLFF
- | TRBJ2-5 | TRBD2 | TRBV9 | TGTGCCAGCAGCCCCGGGGGGCTAGCGGGGCTACAAGAGACCCAGTACTTC | CASSPGGLAGLQETQYF
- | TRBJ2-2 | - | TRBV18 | TGTGCCAGCTCAATCGCCGGGCAGGGCAGCACCGGGGAGCTGTTTTTT | CASSIAGQGSTGELFF
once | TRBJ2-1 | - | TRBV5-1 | TGCGCCAGCAGCCGGAGGGGCAGGGACTCCTACAATGAGCAGTTCTTC | CASSRRGRDSYNEQFF
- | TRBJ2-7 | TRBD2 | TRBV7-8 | TGTGCCAGCAGCGCCCTAGCGGGATCACTCTACGAGCAGTACTTC | CASSALAGSLYEQYF